This TCR beta chain is from a study of cytomegalovirus exposure and HLA in healthy donors. The germline V and J ends were trimmed by 5 bases and 1 base, with 12 bases remaining between them. Looked up from germline, CDR1 is MDHEN and CDR2 is SYDVKM. This CDR3 spans 14 amino acids. This PCR relied on a set of 60 Vbeta primers and 13 Jbeta primers. Here immunoSEQ multiplex PCR was the method, and the copy in TCRdb shows in-frame clones only, minus some. The sample contains over 150,000 clones, roughly three quarters of which appear only once. The sequence derives from a man aged 25-45 years in good health and CMV-seropositive. Material: PBMCs. The chain joins TRBV28 to TRBJ2-7; D is perhaps TRBD1 (5 bases). CDR3 loop: CASSGAGFSYEQYF. CDR3 nucleotide sequence: TGTGCCAGCAGTGGGGCAGGTTTTTCCTACGAGCAGTACTTC.